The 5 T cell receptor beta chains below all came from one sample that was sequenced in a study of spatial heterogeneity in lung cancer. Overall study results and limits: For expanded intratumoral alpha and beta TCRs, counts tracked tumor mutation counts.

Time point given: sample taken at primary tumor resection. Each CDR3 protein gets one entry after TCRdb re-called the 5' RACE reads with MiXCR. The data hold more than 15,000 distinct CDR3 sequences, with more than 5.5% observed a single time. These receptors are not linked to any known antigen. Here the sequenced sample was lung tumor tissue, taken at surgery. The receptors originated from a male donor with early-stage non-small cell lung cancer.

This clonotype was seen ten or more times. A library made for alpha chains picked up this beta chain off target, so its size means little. The CDR3 DNA sequence: TGTGCCAGCAGTCACCGGGACGCAGGACGCTACGAGCAGTACTTC. Translation: CASSHRDAGRYEQYF. This rearrangement joins TRBV27 to TRBJ2-7; D may correspond to TRBD1 or TRBD2 (5 bases each). The V and J ends lost 5 bases and 3 bases respectively, with 17 bases between them. The CDR3 contains 15 residues. Per the germline V gene, CDR1 is MNHEY and CDR2 is SMNVEV (reference sequence).

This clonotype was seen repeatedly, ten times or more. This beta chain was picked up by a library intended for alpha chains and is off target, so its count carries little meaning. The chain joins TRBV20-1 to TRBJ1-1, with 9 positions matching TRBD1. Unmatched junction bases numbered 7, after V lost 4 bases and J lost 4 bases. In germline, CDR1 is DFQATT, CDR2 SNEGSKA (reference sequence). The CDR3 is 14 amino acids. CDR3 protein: CSATPQGAATEAFF. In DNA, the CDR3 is TGCAGTGCTACCCCACAGGGGGCGGCCACTGAAGCTTTCTTT.

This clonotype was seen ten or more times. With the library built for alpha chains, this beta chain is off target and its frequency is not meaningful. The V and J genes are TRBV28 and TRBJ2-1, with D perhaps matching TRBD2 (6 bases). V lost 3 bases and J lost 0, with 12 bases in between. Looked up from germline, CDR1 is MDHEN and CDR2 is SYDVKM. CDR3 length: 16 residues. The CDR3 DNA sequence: TGTGCCAGCAGTTTGGGAGCGGGTGTCTCCTACAATGAGCAGTTCTTC. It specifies CASSLGAGVSYNEQFF.

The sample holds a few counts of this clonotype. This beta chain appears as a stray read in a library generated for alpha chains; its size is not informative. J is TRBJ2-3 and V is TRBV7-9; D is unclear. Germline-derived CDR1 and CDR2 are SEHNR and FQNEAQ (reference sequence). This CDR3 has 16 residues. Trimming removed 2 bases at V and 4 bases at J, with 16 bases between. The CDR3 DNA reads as TGTGCCAGCAGCTTATGGCAAGACTTCTCCTCAGATACGCAGTATTTT. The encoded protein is CASSLWQDFSSDTQYF. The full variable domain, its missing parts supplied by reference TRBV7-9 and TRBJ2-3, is DTGVSQNPRHKITKRGQNVTFRCDPISEHNRLYWYRQTLGQGPEFLTYFQNEAQLEKSRLLSDRFSAERPKGSFSTLEIQRTEQGDSAMYLCASSLWQDFSSDTQYFGPGTRLTVL.

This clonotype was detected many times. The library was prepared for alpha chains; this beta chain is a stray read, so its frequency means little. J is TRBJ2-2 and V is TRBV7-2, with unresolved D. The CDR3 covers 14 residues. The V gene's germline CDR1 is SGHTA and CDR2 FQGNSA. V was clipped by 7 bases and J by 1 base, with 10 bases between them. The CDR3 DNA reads TGTGCCAGCACCCAGGAGTTGAACACCGGGGAGCTGTTTTTT. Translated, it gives CASTQELNTGELFF.